This is a list of T cell receptor gamma chains from one sample in a study of Vδ1+ human thymocytes. TCRdb reanalysed the multiplex PCR reads via CATT. The sample records tens of thousands of gamma-chain clones, roughly 13% being singletons. Input material: Vdelta1+ gamma-delta thymocytes from the thymus. The receptors derive from a child younger than two who had congenital heart surgery. Both conserved end residues are part of each CDR3. Clone size is not always given. Where it is, it says once, few, many or a class for expanded clones.

V gene: TRGV3; J gene: TRGJ1/TRGJ2; clone size: few; CDR3 protein: CATWDRPKKLF; CDR3 DNA: TGTGCCACCTGGGACAGGCCCAAGAAACTCTTT
V gene: TRGV9; J gene: TRGJ1/TRGJ2; clone size: few; CDR3 protein: CALWEVPRNKLF; CDR3 DNA: TGTGCCTTGTGGGAGGTGCCAAGGAATAAACTCTTT
V gene: TRGV9; J gene: TRGJ1/TRGJ2; clone size: medium-sized; CDR3 protein: CALWEAPDKKLF; CDR3 DNA: TGTGCCTTGTGGGAGGCGCCTGATAAGAAACTCTTT
V gene: TRGV9; J gene: TRGJ1/TRGJ2; clone size: medium-sized; CDR3 protein: CALWVEGKLF; CDR3 DNA: TGTGCCTTGTGGGTGGAGGGGAAACTCTTT
V gene: TRGV9; J gene: TRGJ1/TRGJ2; clone size: NA; CDR3 protein: CALWEVPQKYKKLF; CDR3 DNA: TGTGCCTTGTGGGAGGTGCCCCAAAAGTATAAGAAACTCTTT
V gene: TRGV3; J gene: TRGJ1/TRGJ2; clone size: few; CDR3 protein: CATWDRPCRGRHYKKLF; CDR3 DNA: TGTGCCACCTGGGACAGGCCCTGTAGGGGTCGTCATTATAAGAAACTCTTT
V gene: TRGV4; J gene: TRGJ1/TRGJ2; clone size: few; CDR3 protein: CATWEGYYKKLF; CDR3 DNA: TGTGCCACCTGGGAGGGGTATTATAAGAAACTCTTT
V gene: TRGV2; J gene: TRGJ1/TRGJ2; clone size: few; CDR3 protein: CATWDRPARYKKLF; CDR3 DNA: TGTGCCACCTGGGACCGCCCTGCTCGGTATAAGAAACTCTTT
V gene: TRGV4; J gene: TRGJ1/TRGJ2; clone size: few; CDR3 protein: CATWNGPRKLF; CDR3 DNA: TGTGCCACCTGGAATGGGCCGAGGAAACTCTTT
V gene: TRGV8; J gene: TRGJ1/TRGJ2; clone size: NA; CDR3 protein: CATWDRGMEKLF; CDR3 DNA: TGTGCCACCTGGGATAGGGGTATGGAGAAACTCTTT
V gene: TRGV3; J gene: TRGJP2; clone size: few; CDR3 protein: CATWDRPILWVGSDWIKTF; CDR3 DNA: TGTGCCACCTGGGACAGGCCGATCCTTTGGGTCGGTAGTGATTGGATCAAGACGTTT
V gene: TRGV9; J gene: TRGJ1/TRGJ2; clone size: NA; CDR3 protein: CALWELKMVKKLF; CDR3 DNA: TGTGCCTTGTGGGAGTTAAAGATGGTTAAGAAACTCTTT
V gene: TRGV4; J gene: TRGJ1/TRGJ2; clone size: NA; CDR3 protein: CATWRGGYYKKLF; CDR3 DNA: TGTGCCACCTGGAGGGGGGGTTATTATAAGAAACTCTTT
V gene: TRGV3; J gene: TRGJP2; clone size: NA; CDR3 protein: CATWDTISDWIKTF; CDR3 DNA: TGTGCCACCTGGGACACGATTAGTGATTGGATCAAGACGTTT
V gene: TRGV9; J gene: TRGJ1/TRGJ2; clone size: medium-sized; CDR3 protein: CALWEFPYYKKLF; CDR3 DNA: TGTGCCTTGTGGGAGTTCCCTTATTATAAGAAACTCTTT
V gene: TRGV9; J gene: TRGJ1/TRGJ2; clone size: few; CDR3 protein: CALWEAGNYKKLF; CDR3 DNA: TGTGCCTTGTGGGAGGCCGGGAATTATAAGAAACTCTTT
V gene: TRGV3; J gene: TRGJ1/TRGJ2; clone size: NA; CDR3 protein: CATWDRQWGYKKLF; CDR3 DNA: TGTGCCACCTGGGACAGGCAATGGGGTTATAAGAAACTCTTT
V gene: TRGV5; J gene: TRGJ1/TRGJ2; clone size: few; CDR3 protein: CATWDPSNYYKKLF; CDR3 DNA: TGTGCCACCTGGGACCCTTCGAATTATTATAAGAAACTCTTT
V gene: TRGV2; J gene: TRGJ1/TRGJ2; clone size: NA; CDR3 protein: CATWDRLGGFRRKLF; CDR3 DNA: TGTGCCACCTGGGACAGGCTAGGGGGATTTAGAAGGAAACTCTTT
V gene: TRGV9; J gene: TRGJ1/TRGJ2; clone size: few; CDR3 protein: CALWVGYKKLF; CDR3 DNA: TGTGCCTTGTGGGTTGGTTATAAGAAACTCTTC
V gene: TRGV3; J gene: TRGJ1/TRGJ2; clone size: NA; CDR3 protein: CATWLQKLF; CDR3 DNA: TGTGCCACCTGGTTGCAGAAACTCTTT
V gene: TRGV2; J gene: TRGJ1/TRGJ2; clone size: NA; CDR3 protein: CATWDGSNYYKKLF; CDR3 DNA: TGTGCCACCTGGGACGGATCAAATTATTATAAGAAACTCTTT
V gene: TRGV8; J gene: TRGJ1/TRGJ2; clone size: NA; CDR3 protein: CAPWVMNYYKKLF; CDR3 DNA: TGTGCCCCCTGGGTCATGAATTATTATAAGAAACTCTTT
V gene: TRGV4; J gene: TRGJ1/TRGJ2; clone size: NA; CDR3 protein: CATWNGGNYYKKLF; CDR3 DNA: TGTGCCACCTGGAATGGGGGGAATTATTATAAGAAACTCTTT
V gene: TRGV4; J gene: TRGJ1/TRGJ2; clone size: NA; CDR3 protein: CATWNGRGCKKLF; CDR3 DNA: TGTGCCACCTGGAATGGGCGAGGCTGTAAGAAACTCTTT
V gene: TRGV4; J gene: TRGJ1/TRGJ2; clone size: NA; CDR3 protein: CATWDGPSWQEKLF; CDR3 DNA: TGTGCCACCTGGGATGGGCCCTCGTGGCAGGAGAAACTCTTT
V gene: TRGV4; J gene: TRGJ1/TRGJ2; clone size: few; CDR3 protein: CATWERYKKLF; CDR3 DNA: TGTGCCACCTGGGAACGATATAAGAAACTCTTT
V gene: TRGV5; J gene: TRGJP; clone size: NA; CDR3 protein: CATWDRTQELGKKIKVF; CDR3 DNA: TGTGCCACCTGGGACAGGACACAAGAGTTGGGCAAAAAAATCAAGGTATTT
V gene: TRGV3; J gene: TRGJ1/TRGJ2; clone size: NA; CDR3 protein: CATFRNYYKKLF; CDR3 DNA: TGTGCCACCTTCAGGAATTATTATAAGAAACTCTTT
V gene: TRGV4; J gene: TRGJP2; clone size: NA; CDR3 protein: CATWSGSDWIKTF; CDR3 DNA: TGTGCCACCTGGAGTGGTAGTGATTGGATCAAGACGTTT
V gene: TRGV4; J gene: TRGJ1/TRGJ2; clone size: NA; CDR3 protein: CATWNLIWVKLF; CDR3 DNA: TGTGCCACCTGGAATCTTATTTGGGTGAAACTCTTT
V gene: TRGV9; J gene: TRGJ1/TRGJ2; clone size: medium-sized; CDR3 protein: CALWEVVGKLF; CDR3 DNA: TGTGCCTTGTGGGAGGTGGTAGGGAAACTCTTT
V gene: TRGV2; J gene: TRGJ1/TRGJ2; clone size: few; CDR3 protein: CATWDGLFYYKKLF; CDR3 DNA: TGTGCCACCTGGGACGGACTTTTTTATTATAAGAAACTCTTT
V gene: TRGV2; J gene: TRGJ1/TRGJ2; clone size: few; CDR3 protein: CATWASLWVYKKLF; CDR3 DNA: TGTGCCACCTGGGCTTCTCTATGGGTGTATAAGAAACTCTTT
V gene: TRGV9; J gene: TRGJ1/TRGJ2; clone size: NA; CDR3 protein: CALWEVKNYKKLF; CDR3 DNA: TGTGCCTTGTGGGAGGTGAAAAATTATAAGAAACTCTTT
V gene: TRGV9; J gene: TRGJ1/TRGJ2; clone size: medium-sized; CDR3 protein: CALWEAPKKLF; CDR3 DNA: TGTGCCTTGTGGGAGGCACCAAAGAAACTCTTT
V gene: TRGV3; J gene: TRGJ1/TRGJ2; clone size: few; CDR3 protein: CATWDTRDYYKKLF; CDR3 DNA: TGTGCCACCTGGGACACCCGGGATTATTATAAGAAACTCTTT
V gene: TRGV2; J gene: TRGJ1/TRGJ2; clone size: NA; CDR3 protein: CATWDGLYKKLF; CDR3 DNA: TGTGCCACCTGGGACGGGCTATATAAGAAACTCTTT
V gene: TRGV9; J gene: TRGJ1/TRGJ2; clone size: NA; CDR3 protein: CALWEALRYKKLF; CDR3 DNA: TGTGCCTTGTGGGAGGCGTTACGTTATAAGAAACTCTTT
V gene: TRGV3; J gene: TRGJP2; clone size: few; CDR3 protein: CATWEFESDWIKTF; CDR3 DNA: TGTGCCACCTGGGAATTTGAGAGTGATTGGATCAAGACGTTT
V gene: TRGV9; J gene: TRGJP1; clone size: NA; CDR3 protein: CALWEFKRGGFKIF; CDR3 DNA: TGTGCCTTGTGGGAGTTCAAGAGGGGGGGGTTCAAGATATTT